This record looks at one T cell receptor beta chain sequence and its context. What it recognizes is unknown. Roughly 10^5 naive or memory CD4+ cells were cultured with CEF peptides for 9 to 10 days. Germline loops: CDR1 SGDLS, CDR2 YYNGEE. Trimming at V came to 0 bases and at J to 5 bases, leaving 8 bases not matched to a gene. The CDR3 contains 16 residues. TCRdb's copy holds only in-frame clones and misses some; the assay was immunoSEQ multiplex PCR. This sample carries some 45,000 clones, roughly four fifths of them seen once, and the ten largest clones take around 1.4%. The data stem from a study of CD4 T cells in relation to SARS-CoV-2 and coronaviruses. General observations from the study: Memory recall responses, not primary responses primed in culture, are what the assay detects.

The chain employs TRBV9 and TRBJ2-7; 10 bases fit TRBD2. The specimen sequenced was naive CD4+ T cells from PBMCs, cultured in vitro. This sample's subset: naive CD4+ T cells isolated by negative enrichment. This TCR was recovered from an adult with COVID-19. As DNA, the CDR3 is TGTGCCAGCAGCGTAGCTACGGGACTAGCGCAGAACGAGCAGTACTTC. Encoded protein: CASSVATGLAQNEQYF.